This TCR beta chain was sequenced in a study of T-cell memory formation after mild COVID-19. Study summary: TCR clusters were mostly donor specific.

This clonotype was seen at least ten times. Antigen: not known. Broader study findings: Contracting clones, day 15 to 85, had balanced CD4/CD8, and later expanders favored CD4+. In second-wave clones peaking day 37, SARS-CoV-2 specificity remained unconfirmed.

Germline V gene lookup returns CDR1 SGHTA and CDR2 FQGNSA. The CDR3 sequence is 13 residues long. Deletions cut 4 bases from V and 5 bases from J, with 11 bases between. TCRdb itself ran the 5' RACE reads through MiXCR, one entry per CDR3 protein. The sample has tens of thousands of distinct CDR3 sequences; about an eighth are singletons. The sequencing sample was made of PBMCs or a T cell subset sorted from them (not recorded which). The chain combines TRBV7-2 with TRBJ2-5; TRBD2 might be the D (5 bases). This receptor was identified in a man aged 18-30 years who had mild COVID-19 (a few samples of this study predate the infection). Cell type and time point are not known. The CDR3 spells CASSSGRRETQYF. In nucleotides, the CDR3 is TGTGCCAGCAGCTCCGGACGGAGGGAGACCCAGTACTTC.